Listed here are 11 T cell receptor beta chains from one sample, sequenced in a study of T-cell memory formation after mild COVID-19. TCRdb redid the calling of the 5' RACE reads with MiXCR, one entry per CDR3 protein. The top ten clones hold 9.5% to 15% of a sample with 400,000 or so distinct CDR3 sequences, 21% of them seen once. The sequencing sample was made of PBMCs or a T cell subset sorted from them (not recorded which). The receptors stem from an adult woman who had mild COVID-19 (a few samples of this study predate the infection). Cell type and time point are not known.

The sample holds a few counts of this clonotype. CDR3 region: CASSQDSQANYGYTF. The CDR3 DNA sequence: TGTGCCAGCAGCCAAGATAGCCAGGCTAACTATGGCTACACCTTC. The J gene is TRBJ1-2, the V gene TRBV4-2; the D is unclear. The CDR3 has 15 amino acids. CDR1 and CDR2 from the germline V gene are LGHNA and YNFKEQ. Trimming took off 0 bases at V and 0 bases at J, with 8 bases between the two ends.

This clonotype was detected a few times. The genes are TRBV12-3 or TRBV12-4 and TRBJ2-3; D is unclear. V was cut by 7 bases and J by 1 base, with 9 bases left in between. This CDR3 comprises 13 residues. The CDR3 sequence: CASTFRGTDTQYF. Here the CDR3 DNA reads TGTGCCAGCACCTTCCGGGGCACAGATACGCAGTATTTT.

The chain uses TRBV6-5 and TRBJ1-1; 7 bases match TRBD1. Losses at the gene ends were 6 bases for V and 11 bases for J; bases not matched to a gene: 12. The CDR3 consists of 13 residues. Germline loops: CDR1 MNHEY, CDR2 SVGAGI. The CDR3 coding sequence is TGTGCCAGCAGATACAAAGGGGGCCCTGTCGCTTTCTTT. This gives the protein CASRYKGGPVAFF.

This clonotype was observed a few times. CDR3 in amino acids: CSATGLAKNIQYF. The DNA for the CDR3 is TGCAGCGCAACCGGGCTAGCCAAAAACATTCAGTACTTC. The chain combines TRBV29-1 with TRBJ2-4, with D unclear. CDR1 and CDR2 (germline): SQVTM, ANQGSEA. This CDR3 has 13 residues. The V end lost 7 bases, the J end lost 0 bases, and 10 bases lay between the germline ends.

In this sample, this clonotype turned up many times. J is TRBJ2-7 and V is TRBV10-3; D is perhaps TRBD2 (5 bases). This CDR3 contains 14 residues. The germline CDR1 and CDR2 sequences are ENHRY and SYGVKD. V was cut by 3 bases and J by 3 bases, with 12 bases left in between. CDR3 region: CAISDPGRDYEQYF. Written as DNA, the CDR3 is TGTGCCATCAGTGATCCCGGACGGGACTACGAGCAGTACTTC.

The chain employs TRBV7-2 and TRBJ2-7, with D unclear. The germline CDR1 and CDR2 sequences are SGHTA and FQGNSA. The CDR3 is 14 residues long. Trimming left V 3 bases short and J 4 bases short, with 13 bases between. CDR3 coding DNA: TGTGCCAGCAGCTTTGGCGGCTCGAAATACGAGCAGTACTTC. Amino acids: CASSFGGSKYEQYF.

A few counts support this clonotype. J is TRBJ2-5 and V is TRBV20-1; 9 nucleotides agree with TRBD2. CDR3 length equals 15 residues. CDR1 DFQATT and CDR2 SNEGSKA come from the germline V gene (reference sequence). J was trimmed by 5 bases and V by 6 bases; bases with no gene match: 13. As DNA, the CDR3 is TGCAGTGCCCAGGGTCTAGCGGGGCCCGGGGAGACCCAGTACTTC. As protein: CSAQGLAGPGETQYF.

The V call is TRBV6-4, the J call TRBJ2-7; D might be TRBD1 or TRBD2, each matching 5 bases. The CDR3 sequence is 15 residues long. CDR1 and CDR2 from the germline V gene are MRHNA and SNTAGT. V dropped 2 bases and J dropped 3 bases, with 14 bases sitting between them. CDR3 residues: CASSDTPGPLYEQYF. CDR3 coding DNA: TGTGCCAGCAGTGACACCCCGGGACCGCTCTACGAGCAGTACTTC.

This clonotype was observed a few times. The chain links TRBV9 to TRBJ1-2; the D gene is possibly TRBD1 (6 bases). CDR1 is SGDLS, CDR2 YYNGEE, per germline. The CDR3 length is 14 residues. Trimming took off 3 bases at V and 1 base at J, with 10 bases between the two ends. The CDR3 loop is CASSGTENNYGYTF. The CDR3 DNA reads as TGTGCCAGCAGCGGGACAGAAAATAACTATGGCTACACCTTC. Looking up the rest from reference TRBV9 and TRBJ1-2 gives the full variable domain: DSGVTQTPKHLITATGQRVTLRCSPRSGDLSVYWYQQSLDQGLQFLIQYYNGEERAKGNILERFSAQQFPDLHSELNLSSLELGDSALYFCASSGTENNYGYTFGSGTRLTVV.

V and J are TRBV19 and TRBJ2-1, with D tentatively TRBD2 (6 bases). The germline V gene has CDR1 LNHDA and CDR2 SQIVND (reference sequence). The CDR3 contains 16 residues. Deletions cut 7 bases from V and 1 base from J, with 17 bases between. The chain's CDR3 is CASTHQSGRSYNEQFF. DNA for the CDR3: TGTGCCAGTACCCATCAATCCGGGAGATCCTACAATGAGCAGTTCTTC.

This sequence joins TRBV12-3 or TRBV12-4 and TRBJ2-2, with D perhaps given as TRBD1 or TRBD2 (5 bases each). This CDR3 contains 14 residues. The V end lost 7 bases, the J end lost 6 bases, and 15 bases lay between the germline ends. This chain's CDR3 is CASTPYGGAGELFF. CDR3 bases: TGTGCCAGCACCCCCTATGGGGGTGCCGGGGAGCTGTTTTTT.